This T cell receptor beta chain was recovered during a study of metastatic and nonmetastatic thyroid tumors. On the study more broadly: Peripheral blood and tumor or nodule samples from malignant and benign thyroid patients were compared.

No patient received treatment before thyroid surgery. The study's findings and limits: Reports indicated that malignant thyroid tumors showed significantly higher TCR beta diversity than benign nodules did, in blood and tumor.

About this clone: As yet, its antigen is unknown.

In the original analysis: Variation in CDR3 across clinicopathological groups served as the basis for constructing a distant-metastasis classifier in papillary thyroid cancer. MiXCR reprocessed the PCR reads for TCRdb. For this entry, the V and J calls and clone size follow TCRdb and not the study's own pipeline. The sample lists 91,000 or so clones; about 12% were seen once. The V and J ends lost 8 bases and 7 bases respectively, with 18 bases between them. CDR1 and CDR2 from the germline V gene are SQVTM and ANQGSEA. The length of the CDR3 is 13 residues. This receptor was obtained from a female donor with papillary thyroid cancer or a benign thyroid nodule (not recorded which). Some clones in this sample may be carry-over from other donors' samples. Sequenced material: blood. This chain joins TRBV29-1 and TRBJ2-1; D is ambiguous. CDR3 loop: CSSTKLLGNEQFF. The CDR3 DNA follows: TGCAGCTCCACAAAACTCCTTGGTAATGAGCAGTTCTTC.